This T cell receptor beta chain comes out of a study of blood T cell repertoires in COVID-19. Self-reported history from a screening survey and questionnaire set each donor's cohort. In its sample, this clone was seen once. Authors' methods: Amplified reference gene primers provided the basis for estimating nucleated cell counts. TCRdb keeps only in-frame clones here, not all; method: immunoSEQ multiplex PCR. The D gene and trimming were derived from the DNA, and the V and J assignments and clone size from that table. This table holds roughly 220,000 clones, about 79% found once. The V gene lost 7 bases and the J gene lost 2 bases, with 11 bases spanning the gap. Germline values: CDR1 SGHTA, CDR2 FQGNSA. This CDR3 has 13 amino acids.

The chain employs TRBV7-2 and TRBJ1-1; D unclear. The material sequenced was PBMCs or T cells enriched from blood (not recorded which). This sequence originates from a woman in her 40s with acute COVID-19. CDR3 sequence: CASKSGPNTEAFF. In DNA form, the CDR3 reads TGTGCCAGCAAATCTGGGCCAAACACTGAAGCTTTCTTT.